This T cell receptor beta chain is from a study of T-cell memory formation after mild COVID-19. Study-level background: Largely donor-specific TCR clusters were found. Study results and limitations: CD4+ bias marked clones expanding day 15 to 37, unlike balanced contracting clones.

This clonotype has a handful of counts. The antigen is not known. The V gene lost 5 bases and the J gene lost 0 bases, with 35 bases spanning the gap. CDR1 is MNHNS, CDR2 SASEGT, per germline. The CDR3 has 23 residues. TCRalpha and TCRbeta libraries used 5'RACE with constant-segment primers and UMIs. From the 5' RACE reads, TCRdb called clonotypes with MiXCR, one entry per CDR3 protein. This sample yields about 470,000 distinct CDR3 sequences, of which approximately 18% are seen a single time; around 12% belongs to the top ten. This clonotype originated in an adult woman who had mild COVID-19 (a few samples of this study predate the infection). Cell type and time point are not known. The chain is built from TRBV6-1 and TRBJ1-5; perhaps TRBD1 as D (5 bases). Sequenced input: PBMCs or a T cell subset sorted from them (not recorded which). CDR3 coding DNA: TGTGCCAGCAGTAGTCCAGTGAAGACGTTTTTAGGGGCCGCAAAATATAGCAATCAGCCCCAGCATTTT. Translation: CASSSPVKTFLGAAKYSNQPQHF.